These 13 T cell receptor beta chains came from one sample sequenced in a study of blood T cell repertoires in COVID-19. Profiled with immunoSEQ multiplex PCR; TCRdb holds only in-frame clones, not every one. This sample yields roughly 190,000 clones, of which approximately 80% are seen a single time; roughly 15% belongs to the top ten. The sequencing sample was made of peripheral blood. All receptors come from a woman in her 70s with COVID-19, enrolled during active disease.

J is TRBJ2-5 and V is TRBV12-3 or TRBV12-4; the D gene is possibly TRBD2 (5 bases). Trimming took off 4 bases at V and 4 bases at J, with 7 bases between the two ends. This CDR3 region has 12 residues. In DNA, the CDR3 is TGTGCCAGCAGTTCTCGGGGAGAGACCCAGTACTTC. Its protein product is CASSSRGETQYF.

The rearrangement links TRBV6-5 to TRBJ2-5; D not resolved. Germline CDR1 MNHEY, CDR2 SVGAGI. Trimming stripped 4 bases from V and 7 bases from J, with 10 bases between. This CDR3 is 12 amino acids long. Written as DNA, the CDR3 is TGTGCCAGCAGTTCACCCCCCGGGACCCAGTACTTC. This encodes CASSSPPGTQYF.

This chain links TRBV30 with TRBJ1-2, with a possible D match to TRBD1 (5 bases). The CDR3 contains 15 residues. V was pared by 2 bases and J by 7 bases, with 20 bases between. Germline CDR1 and CDR2: GTSNPN and SVGIG (reference sequence). CDR3 coding DNA: TGTGCCTGGAGTTACGGACAATGGGGCGCTAGTGGCTACACCTTC. Its protein product is CAWSYGQWGASGYTF. The variable domain in full, with the rest retrieved from reference TRBV30 and TRBJ1-2, is SQTIHQWPATLVQPVGSPLSLECTVEGTSNPNLYWYRQAAGRGLQLLFYSVGIGQISSEVPQNLSASRPQDRQFILSSKKLLLSDSGFYLCAWSYGQWGASGYTFGSGTRLTVV.

CDR3 nucleotides: TGCGCCAGCAGCCCGGGACTAGCGGGGGCGGGAGGTACGCAGTATTTT. Amino acid sequence: CASSPGLAGAGGTQYF. The V and J genes are TRBV5-1 and TRBJ2-3; TRBD2 matches at 14 bases. V lost 4 bases to trimming and J lost 8 bases; unmatched junction nucleotides: 9. The CDR3 contains 16 residues. Looked up from germline, CDR1 is SGHRS and CDR2 is YFSETQ.

This clone was recorded once. The chain uses TRBV7-2 and TRBJ2-3; unclear D gene. The CDR3 covers 15 residues. With 1 base removed from V and 6 bases from J, the gap between germline ends came to 14 bases. Germline V lookup: CDR1 SGHTA, CDR2 FQGNSA. The CDR3 reads CASSLGARQVDTQYF. CDR3 DNA sequence: TGTGCCAGCAGCTTAGGTGCTAGGCAAGTGGATACGCAGTATTTT.

The chain has TRBV5-5 and TRBJ1-2, with 7 bases lining up with TRBD1. In germline, CDR1 is SGHKS, CDR2 YYEKEE (reference sequence). The V gene end was trimmed by 0 bases and the J gene end by 3 bases; junction bases not matched to a gene: 5. This CDR3 region has 15 residues. The CDR3 nucleotides read TGTGCCAGCAGCTTGGAGGGACAGCAGTACTATGGCTACACCTTC. It translates to CASSLEGQQYYGYTF.

This chain joins TRBV13 and TRBJ2-1; 10 bases match TRBD2. The CDR3 sequence is 13 residues long. Germline CDR1 reads PRHDT; CDR2 reads FYEKMQ (reference sequence). V gave up 8 bases and J gave up 7 bases; unmatched junction bases: 5. As DNA, the CDR3 is TGTGCCAGCCACCCAGCGGGGGGGAATGAGCAGTTCTTC. Translated, it gives CASHPAGGNEQFF. Full variable domain (missing parts from reference TRBV13 and TRBJ2-1): AAGVIQSPRHLIKEKRETATLKCYPIPRHDTVYWYQQGPGQDPQFLISFYEKMQSDKGSIPDRFSAQQFSDYHSELNMSSLELGDSALYFCASHPAGGNEQFFGPGTRLTVL.

This chain uses TRBV6-5 with TRBJ1-1; D is unclear. In germline, CDR1 is MNHEY, CDR2 SVGAGI. The CDR3 is made up of 13 amino acids. V lost 2 bases and J 6 bases, leaving 10 bases between the germline ends. CDR3 DNA: TGTGCCAGCAGTTACGTCGGTCGCGCTGAAGCTTTCTTT. Amino acid sequence: CASSYVGRAEAFF.

The chain employs TRBV9 and TRBJ2-2; tentative D call: TRBD1 (6 bases). CDR1 is SGDLS, CDR2 YYNGEE, per germline. The V gene lost 2 bases and the J gene lost 5 bases, with 16 bases spanning the gap. The CDR3 sequence is 16 residues long. The CDR3 loop is CASSVRAQGNTGELFF. CDR3 coding DNA: TGTGCCAGCAGCGTCAGGGCACAGGGTAATACCGGGGAGCTGTTTTTT.

The rearrangement links TRBV11-2 to TRBJ2-7; the match to TRBD2 covers 13 bases. The ends lost 5 bases at V and 2 bases at J; junction bases unmatched: 3. CDR1 is SGHAT, CDR2 FQNNGV, per germline. The CDR3 runs 15 residues. CDR3 loop: CASSPGLAGTYEQYF. The CDR3 region has the DNA TGTGCCAGCAGCCCGGGACTAGCGGGGACCTACGAGCAGTACTTC.

In the case of this clone: Other DNA sequences of this sample code for an identical CDR3. The gene calls are TRBV6-1 and TRBJ1-2; tentative D call: TRBD1 (6 bases). The V gene lost 1 base and the J gene lost 8 bases, with 14 bases spanning the gap. The CDR3 sequence is 14 residues long. Germline V gene lookup returns CDR1 MNHNS and CDR2 SASEGT. CDR3 amino acids: CASSEVWQGNGYTF. The CDR3 DNA is TGTGCCAGCAGTGAAGTTTGGCAGGGGAACGGCTACACCTTC.

This clone appeared a few times. The V gene is TRBV10-3, the J gene TRBJ1-3; no clear D gene. This CDR3 contains 13 residues. Germline assignment: CDR1 ENHRY and CDR2 SYGVKD. Trimming left V 10 bases short and J 0 bases short, with 10 bases between. This CDR3 is CATGPLSGNTIYF. CDR3 bases: TGTGCCACAGGCCCGCTCTCTGGAAACACCATATATTTT.

The rearrangement joins TRBV2 to TRBJ1-4, with D perhaps TRBD1 (5 bases). Germline V lookup: CDR1 SNHLY, CDR2 FYNNEI. This CDR3 region has 13 residues. Deletions cut 4 bases from V and 4 bases from J, with 7 bases between. The CDR3 nucleotides read TGTGCCAGCAGTGTGGACATTAATGAAAAACTGTTTTTT. This gives the protein CASSVDINEKLFF.